This note documents a single T cell receptor beta chain sequence. This sample is part of a study of blood T cell repertoires in COVID-19. About the study: The United States, Italy and Spain provided the acute and convalescent COVID-19 samples. From T cells, B-cell-depleted T cells, or PBMCs came the material, which was cDNA or gDNA.

Original processing notes: It was from reference gene primer amplification that nucleated cell counts were estimated. Measured with immunoSEQ multiplex PCR; TCRdb has only the in-frame clones, and not every one. That table gives V, J and clone size, and the DNA gave D and trimming. The profile shows 150,000 to 200,000 clones, over 75% of them singletons. The V end lost 2 bases, the J end lost 4 bases, and 20 bases lay between the germline ends. The length of the CDR3 is 16 residues. Germline lookup yields CDR1 SQVTM and CDR2 ANQGSEA. Participants were placed into cohorts based on the clinical history they reported.

Material for sequencing was PBMCs or T cells enriched from blood (not recorded which). V is TRBV29-1 and J is TRBJ2-5, with a tentative D call TRBD2 (5 bases). This TCR derives from a man between 45 and 60 years old who had recovered from COVID-19. This chain's CDR3 is CSVESYMSRRGETQYF. CDR3 coding DNA: TGCAGCGTTGAATCTTACATGAGTAGACGGGGAGAGACCCAGTACTTC. The variable domain in full, completed from reference TRBV29-1 and TRBJ2-5, reads SAVISQKPSRDICQRGTSLTIQCQVDSQVTMMFWYRQQPGQSLTLIATANQGSEATYESGFVIDKFPISRPNLTFSTLTVSNMSPEDSSIYLCSVESYMSRRGETQYFGPGTRLLVL.